The 13 T cell receptor beta chains presented below share a single source sample, sequenced in a study of cytomegalovirus exposure and HLA in healthy donors. Use of 60 Vbeta and 13 Jbeta primers characterized the PCR. Profiled with immunoSEQ multiplex PCR; TCRdb holds only in-frame clones, not every one. Of about 130,000 clones in the sample, roughly 80% were seen once. The sequenced sample was PBMCs. These receptor sequences come from a woman aged 45 to 65 in good health and CMV-seronegative.

The genes are TRBV27 and TRBJ2-2; D uncertain. The germline V gene encodes CDR1 MNHEY and CDR2 SMNVEV (reference sequence). CDR3 size: 12 residues. V was clipped by 5 bases and J by 2 bases, with 3 bases between them. CDR3 region: CASSLNTGELFF. CDR3 sequence (DNA): TGTGCCAGCAGTCTAAACACCGGGGAGCTGTTTTTT.

The chain has TRBV6-5 and TRBJ2-7; TRBD1 is a possible D gene (6 bases). V dropped 7 bases and J dropped 5 bases, with 15 bases sitting between them. Per germline, CDR1 MNHEY and CDR2 SVGAGI. CDR3 size: 13 residues. CDR3 nucleotide sequence: TGTGCCAGCAAAAGGGGGAGTACCGACGAGCAGTACTTC. It specifies CASKRGSTDEQYF.

The chain uses TRBV7-9 and TRBJ1-1; weak D call: TRBD1 (5 bases). Trimming pared 8 bases from V and 3 bases from J, leaving 10 bases between. Per germline, CDR1 SEHNR and CDR2 FQNEAQ (reference sequence). This CDR3 region has 12 residues. The CDR3 sequence: CASGGEDTEAFF. In DNA, the CDR3 is TGTGCCAGCGGAGGGGAGGACACTGAAGCTTTCTTT.

The chain is built from TRBV19 and TRBJ1-3; 7 nucleotides align to TRBD1. This CDR3 has 16 residues. Looked up from germline, CDR1 is LNHDA and CDR2 is SQIVND (reference sequence). Trimming removed 10 bases from V and 0 bases from J; junction bases left unmatched: 12. The CDR3 nucleotides are TGTGCCACCTCCGGACAGGCGGCGAGCTCTGGAAACACCATATATTTT. This encodes CATSGQAASSGNTIYF.

This clone turned up a few times. The chain couples TRBV6-4 to TRBJ2-5, with 10 bases that match TRBD2. The end of the DNA fits TRBJ2-7 better, so the J call may be wrong. The CDR3 has 14 residues. The germline gives CDR1 MRHNA, CDR2 SNTAGT. The CDR3: CASSIASGSYEQYF. CDR3 in DNA: TGTGCCAGCTCCATCGCTAGCGGGAGTTACGAGCAGTACTTC.

The sample holds one count of this clone. The chain employs TRBV2 and TRBJ2-5, with 7 bases aligning to TRBD2. V was pared by 8 bases and J by 0 bases, with 12 bases of the junction left unmatched. Germline CDR1 is SNHLY and CDR2 is FYNNEI. This CDR3 has 16 residues. The CDR3 here is CASLRGRAEDQETQYF. CDR3 DNA: TGTGCCAGCTTGAGAGGGAGGGCCGAAGACCAAGAGACCCAGTACTTC.

This clone showed up just a few times. The chain is built from TRBV5-1 and TRBJ1-4; TRBD1 matches at 8 bases. With 2 bases clipped from V and 5 bases from J, the junction kept 2 bases outside the gene matches. This CDR3 region has 14 residues. CDR1 and CDR2 from the germline V gene are SGHRS and YFSETQ. The CDR3 DNA follows: TGCGCCAGCAGCTTACGGACAGGGAATGAAAAACTGTTTTTT. Residues: CASSLRTGNEKLFF.

In regard to this clone: The junction shows a germline mismatch at one end, possibly a read error. The chain employs TRBV7-9 and TRBJ1-3, with a possible D match to TRBD1 (6 bases). Germline-derived CDR1 and CDR2 are SEHNR and FQNEAQ (reference sequence). This CDR3 has 19 residues. The CDR3 DNA reads as TGTTCCAGCAGCTTATACACAGGGTGGGCTGCCGACTCTGGAAACACCATATATTTT. Amino acids: CSSSLYTGWAADSGNTIYF.

The rearrangement joins TRBV7-8 to TRBJ2-1; 11 bases match TRBD1. This CDR3 comprises 15 residues. V lost 5 bases, J lost 7 bases, and 7 bases stayed unmatched. The germline gives CDR1 SGHVS, CDR2 FQNEAQ. This CDR3 is CASSIGQGARNEQFF. The CDR3 DNA is TGTGCCAGCAGCATCGGACAGGGGGCTCGAAATGAGCAGTTCTTC.

In its sample, this clone was seen a few times. The chain combines TRBV2 with TRBJ2-7; 10 bases map to TRBD2. The V gene's germline CDR1 is SNHLY and CDR2 FYNNEI. J was trimmed by 8 bases and V by 1 base; bases with no gene match: 8. CDR3 length: 15 amino acids. The CDR3: CASSEESLAGSKQYF. The CDR3 bases are TGTGCCAGCAGTGAAGAGTCACTAGCGGGATCGAAGCAGTACTTC.

The rearrangement uses TRBV15 and TRBJ2-1; a weak D match, TRBD2 (5 bases). This CDR3 spans 15 amino acids. Germline V lookup: CDR1 LNHNV, CDR2 YYDKDF (reference sequence). The V end was cut by 0 bases, the J end by 7 bases, with 13 bases between. The CDR3 here is CATSRDPGSGNEQFF. The DNA for the CDR3 is TGTGCCACCAGCAGAGATCCGGGAAGCGGTAATGAGCAGTTCTTC. The full variable domain, completed using reference TRBV15 and TRBJ2-1, is DAMVIQNPRYQVTQFGKPVTLSCSQTLNHNVMYWYQQKSSQAPKLLFHYYDKDFNNEADTPDNFQSRRPNTSFCFLDIRSPGLGDTAMYLCATSRDPGSGNEQFFGPGTRLTVL.

This chain uses TRBV5-6 with TRBJ2-5, with 10 bases lining up with TRBD2. The CDR3 is made up of 16 amino acids. With V trimmed by 1 base and J by 1 base, 4 bases remained unmatched. The germline gives CDR1 SGHDT, CDR2 YYEEEE. CDR3 residues: CASSLSSGSPQETQYF. CDR3 bases: TGTGCCAGCAGCTTGTCTAGCGGGAGTCCCCAAGAGACCCAGTACTTC.

The CDR3 bases are TGTGCCACCAGCAGAGATCCAGGAGGGGAAAAACTGTTTTTT. It specifies CATSRDPGGEKLFF. This chain connects TRBV15 to TRBJ1-4; no clear D. Per the germline V gene, CDR1 is LNHNV and CDR2 is YYDKDF (reference sequence). Trimming took off 0 bases at V and 8 bases at J, with 10 bases between the two ends. CDR3 length equals 14 residues.